The clone carrying this TCR beta chain has a single count. Its cognate antigen is unknown. This record belongs to a study of regulatory dendritic cells for organ transplantation. Germline V gives CDR1 SGHRS, CDR2 YFSETQ. V gave up 0 bases and J gave up 0 bases, with 4 bases separating them. The CDR3 is made up of 15 amino acids. Libraries were prepared by immunoSEQ multiplex PCR; TCRdb keeps only in-frame clonotypes and omits some of them. The table lists 25,000 or so clones, around 80% of them singletons. Study-level findings and limits: Regulatory dendritic cells appeared to expand memory CD8+ clones less than mature ones.

Sequencing was done on a sample of naive CD4+ T cells from blood. Subset of the sample: CD45RA+ naive T cells. This chain joins TRBV5-1 and TRBJ2-6, with D unclear. This TCR was sampled from a human donor in good health. The DNA for the CDR3 is TGCGCCAGCAGCTTGGCAGTCTCTGGGGCCAACGTCCTGACTTTC. Its protein product is CASSLAVSGANVLTF.